One sample yielded the 8 T cell receptor beta chains listed below, sequenced in a study of T-cell memory formation after mild COVID-19. TCRdb used MiXCR to reprocess the 5' RACE reads, holding one entry per CDR3 protein. The sample lists hundreds of thousands of distinct CDR3 sequences; 25% to 30% were seen once. Sequenced: PBMCs or a T cell subset sorted from them (not recorded which). These receptors were taken from an adult woman who had mild COVID-19 (a few samples of this study predate the infection). Cell type and time point are not known.

This clonotype was observed a handful of times. The rearrangement uses TRBV5-1 and TRBJ1-1; D remains unclear. This CDR3 is 14 amino acids long. Trimming removed 2 bases at V and 0 bases at J, with 8 bases between. Germline V gives CDR1 SGHRS, CDR2 YFSETQ. In nucleotides, the CDR3 is TGCGCCAGCAGCTTAAGGTCAGTGAACACTGAAGCTTTCTTT. Protein sequence: CASSLRSVNTEAFF.

The chain combines TRBV5-4 with TRBJ1-1, with a tentative D call TRBD1 (5 bases). This CDR3 spans 16 amino acids. V was cut by 0 bases and J by 0 bases, with 12 bases left in between. Germline V gene data show CDR1 as SGHNT and CDR2 as YYREEE (reference sequence). The CDR3 DNA reads as TGTGCCAGCAGCTTGGCCCAGGGTCGGATGAACACTGAAGCTTTCTTT. It codes for CASSLAQGRMNTEAFF.

This clonotype was seen a handful of times. V usage is TRBV3-1 and J usage is TRBJ2-5; the D gene is possibly TRBD2 (5 bases). Germline V lookup: CDR1 LGHDT, CDR2 YNNKEL (reference sequence). V lost 0 bases, J lost 5 bases, and 13 bases lay in between. The CDR3 covers 15 residues. CDR3 amino acids: CASSQEAGGYETQYF. In nucleotides, the CDR3 is TGTGCCAGCAGCCAAGAGGCAGGAGGTTACGAGACCCAGTACTTC.

The chain employs TRBV11-2 and TRBJ2-5; D unresolved. Germline V lookup: CDR1 SGHAT, CDR2 FQNNGV. The CDR3 has 16 residues. V dropped 8 bases and J dropped 1 base, with 20 bases sitting between them. Here the CDR3 DNA reads TGTGCCAGCGAACCTTCTCCCCGTGGCCCCCAAGAGACCCAGTACTTC. It is translated as CASEPSPRGPQETQYF. Variable domain in full (rest from reference TRBV11-2 and TRBJ2-5): EAGVAQSPRYKIIEKRQSVAFWCNPISGHATLYWYQQILGQGPKLLIQFQNNGVVDDSQLPKDRFSAERLKGVDSTLKIQPAKLEDSAVYLCASEPSPRGPQETQYFGPGTRLLVL.

The V and J genes are TRBV7-2 and TRBJ2-6, with 7 bases lining up with TRBD1. Germline-derived CDR1 and CDR2 are SGHTA and FQGNSA. With 4 bases clipped from V and 0 bases from J, the junction kept 9 bases outside the gene matches. CDR3 size: 18 residues. The CDR3 DNA reads TGTGCCAGCAGCTCGGACAGGTGGGGCGCCTCTGGGGCCAACGTCCTGACTTTC. Translating it yields CASSSDRWGASGANVLTF. Variable domain in full (rest from reference TRBV7-2 and TRBJ2-6): GAGVSQSPSNKVTEKGKDVELRCDPISGHTALYWYRQSLGQGLEFLIYFQGNSAPDKSGLPSDRFSAERTGGSVSTLTIQRTQQEDSAVYLCASSSDRWGASGANVLTFGAGSRLTVL.

The V call is TRBV20-1, the J call TRBJ2-7; the D gene is possibly TRBD1 (6 bases). The CDR3 loop spans 13 amino acids. The germline V and J ends were trimmed by 2 bases and 0 bases, with 8 bases remaining between them. CDR1 is DFQATT, CDR2 SNEGSKA, per germline (reference sequence). In DNA form, the CDR3 reads TGCAGTGCTAGATGGGGGCCCTCCTACGAGCAGTACTTC. This gives the protein CSARWGPSYEQYF.

The V call is TRBV20-1, the J call TRBJ2-3; D may be TRBD2 (5 bases). The CDR3 consists of 13 residues. Germline CDR1 is DFQATT and CDR2 is SNEGSKA (reference sequence). Trimming took off 0 bases at V and 7 bases at J, with 11 bases between the two ends. The CDR3, as DNA: TGCAGTGCTAGAGATGAGGGTCCACATACGCAGTATTTT. Protein product: CSARDEGPHTQYF.

A few counts support this clonotype. V usage is TRBV18 and J usage is TRBJ2-1, with D uncertain. Trimming cost V 2 bases and J 2 bases, with 10 bases left between them. CDR1 is KGHSH, CDR2 LQKENI, per germline. This CDR3 contains 15 residues. Written as DNA, the CDR3 is TGTGCCAGCTCACCAACCACTGCAGCCTACAATGAGCAGTTCTTC. Residues: CASSPTTAAYNEQFF.